This T cell receptor beta chain is drawn from a study of shared clonotypes between healthy human individuals. CD45RA+ naive and CD45RA-negative memory subsets were separated from CD4+ cells. Clones were read by immunoSEQ multiplex PCR, and TCRdb kept only the in-frame ones, dropping some. The sample contains roughly 1 million clones, roughly 80% of which appear only once. Overall study results and limits: Between a handful of donors, naive CD4 clonotypes were shared at a level of roughly 5.5%. An expected dependence of interdonor clonotype sharing on sequencing depth was noted. Although depth was large, rarefaction showed that sequencing of the sorted subsets was incomplete.

CDR1 and CDR2 from the germline V gene are KGHSH and LQKENI. The CDR3 is 15 residues long. Trimming took off 1 base at V and 0 bases at J, with 9 bases between the two ends. To note about this clone: No antigen is known for it.

The material sequenced was memory CD4+ T cells sorted from blood. The subset is: CD45RA-negative fraction. This chain connects TRBV18 to TRBJ1-1, with D possibly being TRBD1 (6 bases). The TCR comes from a man younger than 35 in good health. CDR3 coding DNA: TGTGCCAGCTCACCACAGGGGGGGATGAACACTGAAGCTTTCTTT. Encoded protein: CASSPQGGMNTEAFF.